This T cell receptor beta chain is drawn from a study of CD8 T cells in Susac syndrome. The germline V gene encodes CDR1 MNHEY and CDR2 SVGAGI. V lost 4 bases, J lost 1 base, and 11 bases lay in between. CDR3 length: 15 amino acids. RNA amounts of about 0.45 to 1 ug underwent reverse transcription with random hexamers. Each CDR3 protein is one row after TCRdb ran MiXCR on the immunoSEQ multiplex PCR reads. The repertoire holds over 350,000 distinct CDR3 sequences, with around 85% as singletons. This clonotype was counted between two and nine times. Sequenced sample: CD8+ T cells from PBMCs. This TCR was sampled from a human donor with multiple sclerosis. V and J are TRBV6-5 and TRBJ1-5; weak D call: TRBD1 (6 bases). CDR3 sequence (DNA): TGTGCCAGCAGTTCCCTGGACAGCAGCAATCAGCCCCAGCATTTT. Protein product: CASSSLDSSNQPQHF.